This T cell receptor (beta chain) was found in a study of T-cell memory formation after mild COVID-19. Overall study findings and caveats: Pre-infection memory carried some responding clones, suggesting that cross-reactive memory joined. Clones that contracted from day 15 to 85 were balanced CD4/CD8, while later expanders leaned CD4+. Second-wave clones reaching peak frequency on day 37 lacked confirmed SARS-CoV-2 specificity.

Germline V gene sequence: CDR1 SEHNR, CDR2 FQNEAQ (reference sequence). V shed 5 bases and J 8 bases; nucleotides not matched to a gene: 10. The CDR3 spans 16 residues. Each CDR3 protein is one row after TCRdb ran MiXCR on the 5' RACE reads. The table records about 190,000 distinct CDR3 sequences, roughly 30% of them present only once. As regards this clonotype: The antigen remains unidentified.

The specimen was PBMCs or a T cell subset sorted from them (not recorded which). This chain connects TRBV7-9 to TRBJ2-1, with 12 bases identical to TRBD1. This receptor was taken from an adult woman who had mild COVID-19 (a few samples of this study predate the infection). Cell type and time point are not known. CDR3: CASSPRRDRGRDEQFF. In nucleotides, the CDR3 is TGTGCCAGCAGCCCCCGGCGGGACAGGGGGCGCGATGAGCAGTTCTTC.